This T cell receptor beta chain emerged from a study of immune characterization of retroperitoneal liposarcoma. The CDR3 has 13 amino acids. Per the germline V gene, CDR1 is MDHEN and CDR2 is SYDVKM. This clonotype occurred a few times. TCRdb re-called the PCR reads through MiXCR, storing one row per CDR3 protein. This table has approximately 9,600 distinct CDR3 sequences, 25% to 30% appearing once. The chain links TRBV28 to TRBJ2-1; no firm D call. The DNA end is a closer match to TRBJ2-7, so the J assignment may be wrong. The sequence was collected from a male donor with retroperitoneal liposarcoma. Specimen: tumor tissue. Written as DNA, the CDR3 is TGTGCCAGCAGTATCTTTGGGTACTACGAGCAGTACTTC. Encoded protein: CASSIFGYYEQYF.